This record looks at one T cell receptor beta chain sequence and its context. TCRdb re-derived calls from the 5' RACE reads in MiXCR, one entry per CDR3 protein. Among under 900,000 distinct CDR3 sequences, roughly 20% were seen once, and the ten largest hold 10% to 15%. The CDR3 contains 12 residues. V gave up 7 bases and J gave up 6 bases, with 12 bases separating them. These data are taken from a study of identical twins. These same records also appear under a second study, on T cells expressing NK-cell markers. That study reports: The sequencing cohort of eight donors included seven HCMV-seropositive individuals and one seronegative individual.

The receptor was derived from a woman in her late teens or twenties in good health. V gene TRBV12-3 or TRBV12-4 combines with J gene TRBJ1-2; no definite D call. Sample: PBMCs. The CDR3 DNA follows: TGTGCCAGCAAAGGACGGAGCGATGGCTACACCTTC. This encodes CASKGRSDGYTF.